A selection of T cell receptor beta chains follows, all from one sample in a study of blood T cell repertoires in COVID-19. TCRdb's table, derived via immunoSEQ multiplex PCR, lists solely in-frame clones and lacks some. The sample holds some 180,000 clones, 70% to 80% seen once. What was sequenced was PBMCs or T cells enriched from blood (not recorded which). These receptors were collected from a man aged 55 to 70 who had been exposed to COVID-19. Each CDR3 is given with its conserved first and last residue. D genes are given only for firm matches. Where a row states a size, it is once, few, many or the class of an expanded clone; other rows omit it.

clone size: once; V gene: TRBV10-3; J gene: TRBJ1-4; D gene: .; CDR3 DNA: TGTGCCATCAGTGGACAGGAAGGAGAAAAACTGTTTTTT; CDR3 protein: CAISGQEGEKLFF
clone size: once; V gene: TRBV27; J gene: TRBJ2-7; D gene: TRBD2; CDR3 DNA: TGTGCCAGCAGTCCCCAAGGACTAGCGGGAGCGGACGAGCAGTACTTC; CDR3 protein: CASSPQGLAGADEQYF
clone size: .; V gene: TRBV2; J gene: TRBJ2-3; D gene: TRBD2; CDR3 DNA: TGTGCCAGCAGCGTAAATAACGGGGGGACCGATACGCAGTATTTT; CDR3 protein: CASSVNNGGTDTQYF
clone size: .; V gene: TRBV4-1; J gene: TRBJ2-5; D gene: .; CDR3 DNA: TGCGCCAGCAGCGGCCGAATGGGGGGCCGGACAGGCGGCCAAGAGACCCAGTACTTC; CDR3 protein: CASSGRMGGRTGGQETQYF
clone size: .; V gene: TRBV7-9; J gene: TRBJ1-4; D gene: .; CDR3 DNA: TGTGCGTTGGGCGCAACTAATGAAAAACTGTTTTTT; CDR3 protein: CALGATNEKLFF
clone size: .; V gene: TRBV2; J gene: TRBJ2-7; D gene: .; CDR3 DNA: TGTGCCAGCAGTGAAAGGGGGATAGGGCAGTACTTC; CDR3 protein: CASSERGIGQYF
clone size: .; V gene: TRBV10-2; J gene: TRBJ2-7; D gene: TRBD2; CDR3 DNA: TGCGCCAGCAGGGGAGCCAGCGGGGGGCTGAACGAGCAGTACTTC; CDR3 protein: CASRGASGGLNEQYF
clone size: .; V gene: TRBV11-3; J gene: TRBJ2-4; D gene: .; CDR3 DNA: TGTGCCAGCAGCCAGGACTCAGGGGTAAACATTCAGTACTTC; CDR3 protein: CASSQDSGVNIQYF
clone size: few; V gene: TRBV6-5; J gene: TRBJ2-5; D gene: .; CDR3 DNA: TGTGCCAGCAGTTGGGGAAGCGGAGGGCGCCGGGAGACCCAGTACTTC; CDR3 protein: CASSWGSGGRRETQYF
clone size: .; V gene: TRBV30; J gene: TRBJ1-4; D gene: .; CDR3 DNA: TGTGCCTGGAGAGCTACAGGTCTCGGCGAAAAACTGTTTTTT; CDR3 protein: CAWRATGLGEKLFF
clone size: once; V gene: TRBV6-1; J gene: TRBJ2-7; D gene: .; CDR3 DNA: TGTGCCAGCAGTGAAAGAATTACAGGGGGGGACTACGAGCAGTACTTC; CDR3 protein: CASSERITGGDYEQYF
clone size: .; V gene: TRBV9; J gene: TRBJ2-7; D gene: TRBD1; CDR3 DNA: TGTGCCAGCAGCGTAAATGGTCGAAGGGACAGCGCATACGAGCAGTACTTC; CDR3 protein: CASSVNGRRDSAYEQYF
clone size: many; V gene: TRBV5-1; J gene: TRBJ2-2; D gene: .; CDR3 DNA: TGCGCCAGCAGCCTATCCGGGACTTACACCGGGGAGCTGTTTTTT; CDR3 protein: CASSLSGTYTGELFF
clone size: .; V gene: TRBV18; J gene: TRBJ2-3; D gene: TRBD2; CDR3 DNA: TGTGCCAGCTCACCCCTAGCGGGAGGATCTAGCACAGATACGCAGTATTTT; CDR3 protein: CASSPLAGGSSTDTQYF
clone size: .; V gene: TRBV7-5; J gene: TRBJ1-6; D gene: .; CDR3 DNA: TGTGTCAGAAGCCGAGACAGGGCTTCACCCCTCCACTTT; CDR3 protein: CVRSRDRASPLHF
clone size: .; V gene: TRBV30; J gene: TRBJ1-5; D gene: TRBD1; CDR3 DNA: TGTGCCTGGACCACCGGGACAGGCCGAAATCAGCCCCAGCATTTT; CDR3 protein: CAWTTGTGRNQPQHF
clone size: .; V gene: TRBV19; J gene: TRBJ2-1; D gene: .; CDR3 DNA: TGTGCCAGTAGGGCGGATAGGAGCTCCTACAATGAGCAGTTCTTC; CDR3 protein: CASRADRSSYNEQFF
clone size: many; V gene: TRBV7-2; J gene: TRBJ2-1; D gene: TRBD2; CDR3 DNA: TGTGCCAGCAGCTTAGTGGCTAGCGGGAACAATGAGCAGTTCTTC; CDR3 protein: CASSLVASGNNEQFF
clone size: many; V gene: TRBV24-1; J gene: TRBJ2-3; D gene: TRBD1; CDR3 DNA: TGTGCCACCAGTGAAATGACAGGGGGCACAGATACGCAGTATTTT; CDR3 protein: CATSEMTGGTDTQYF
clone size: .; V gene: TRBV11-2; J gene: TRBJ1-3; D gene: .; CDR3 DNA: TGTGCCAGCAGCCGACAGTTACGGACCACCATATATTTT; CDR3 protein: CASSRQLRTTIYF
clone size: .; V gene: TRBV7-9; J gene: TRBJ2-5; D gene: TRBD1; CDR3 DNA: TGTGCCAGCAGTCCCCCGGGACAGAAGACCCAGTACTTC; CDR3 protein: CASSPPGQKTQYF
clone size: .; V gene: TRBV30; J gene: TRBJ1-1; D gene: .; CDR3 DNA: TGTGCCTGGAGTGACAGGGACACTGAAGCTTTCTTT; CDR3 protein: CAWSDRDTEAFF
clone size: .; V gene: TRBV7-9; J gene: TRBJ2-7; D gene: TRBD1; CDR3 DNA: TGTGCCAGCAGCTCGACTGCTGGACAGGGGATCTACGAGCAGTACTTC; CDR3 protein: CASSSTAGQGIYEQYF
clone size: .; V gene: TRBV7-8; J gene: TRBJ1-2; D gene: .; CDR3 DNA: TGTGCCAGCAGCTCTGACAGGTTGGGAAAAGGCTACACCTTC; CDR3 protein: CASSSDRLGKGYTF
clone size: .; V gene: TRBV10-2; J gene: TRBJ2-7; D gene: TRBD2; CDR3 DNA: TGCGCCAGCACCAGGGCTAGCGGAACCTACGAGCAGTACTTC; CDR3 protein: CASTRASGTYEQYF
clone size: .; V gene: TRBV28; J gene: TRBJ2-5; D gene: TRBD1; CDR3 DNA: TGTGCCAGCAGTGCCCTCAGGGGGCTGGGAGAGACCCAGTACTTC; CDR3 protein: CASSALRGLGETQYF
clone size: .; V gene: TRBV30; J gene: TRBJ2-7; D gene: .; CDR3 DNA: TGTGCCTGGAGTTCTAGCCTTTTTCCCTCCTACGAGCAGTACTTC; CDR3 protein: CAWSSSLFPSYEQYF
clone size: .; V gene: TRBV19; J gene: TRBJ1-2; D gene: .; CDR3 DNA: TGTGCCAGTACCACAACTGGGGGGAACTATGGCTACACCTTC; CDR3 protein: CASTTTGGNYGYTF
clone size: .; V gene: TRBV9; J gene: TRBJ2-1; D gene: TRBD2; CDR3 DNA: TGTGCCAGCAGCGAACTAGCGGGAGCTTACAATGAGCAGTTCTTC; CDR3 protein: CASSELAGAYNEQFF
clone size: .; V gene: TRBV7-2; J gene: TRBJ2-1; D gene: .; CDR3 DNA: TGTGCCAGCAGCTTAGGCAGAGGCTCCTACAATGAGCAGTTCTTC; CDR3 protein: CASSLGRGSYNEQFF
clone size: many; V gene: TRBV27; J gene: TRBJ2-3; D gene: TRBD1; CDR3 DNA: TGTGCCAGCAGTCAATCAGGGGGCTGGTCAGATACGCAGTATTTT; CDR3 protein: CASSQSGGWSDTQYF
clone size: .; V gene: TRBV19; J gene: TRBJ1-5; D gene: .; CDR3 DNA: TGTGCCAGTAGTATGAGTTCGGGATTCAGGAGCAATCAGCCCCAGCATTTT; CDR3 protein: CASSMSSGFRSNQPQHF
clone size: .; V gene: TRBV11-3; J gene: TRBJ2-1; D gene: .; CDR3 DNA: TGTGCCAGCAGGACAGGGACTTCCTACAATGAGCAGTTCTTC; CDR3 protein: CASRTGTSYNEQFF
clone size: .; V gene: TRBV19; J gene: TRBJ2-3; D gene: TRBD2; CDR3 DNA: TGTGCCAGTAGGGCCATGGCTAGCGGGAGGTTGGGCACAGATACGCAGTATTTT; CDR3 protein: CASRAMASGRLGTDTQYF
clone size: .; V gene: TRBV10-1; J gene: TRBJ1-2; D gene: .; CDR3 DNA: TGCGCCAGCATTTCGTCAGAACATTACTATGGCTACACCTTC; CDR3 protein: CASISSEHYYGYTF
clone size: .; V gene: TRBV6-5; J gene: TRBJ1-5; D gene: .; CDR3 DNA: TGTGCCAGCAGCCCCGACATTAATCAGCCCCAGCATTTT; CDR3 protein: CASSPDINQPQHF
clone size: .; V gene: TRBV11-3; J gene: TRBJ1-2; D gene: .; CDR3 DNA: TGTGCCAGCAGCTTAGGTCAGAGCTACACCTTC; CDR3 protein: CASSLGQSYTF
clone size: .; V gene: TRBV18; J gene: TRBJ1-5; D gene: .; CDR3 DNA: TGTGCCAGCTCACCACCCGGGACAAATAGCAATCAGCCCCAGCATTTT; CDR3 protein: CASSPPGTNSNQPQHF
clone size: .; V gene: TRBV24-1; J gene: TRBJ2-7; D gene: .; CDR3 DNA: TGTGCCACCAGTGACTACCTTAGCCGGCAGTACTTC; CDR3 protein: CATSDYLSRQYF
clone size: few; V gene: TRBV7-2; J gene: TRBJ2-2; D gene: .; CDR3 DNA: TGTGCCAGCAGCTTAGTAGTTAGGCTTGGAGGCGGGGAGCTGTTTTTT; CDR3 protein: CASSLVVRLGGGELFF
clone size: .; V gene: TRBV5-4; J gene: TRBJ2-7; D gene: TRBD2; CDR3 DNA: TGTGCCAGCAGCATCGCTGGGACTAGCGGGAGCAAGGAGCAGTACTTC; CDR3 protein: CASSIAGTSGSKEQYF
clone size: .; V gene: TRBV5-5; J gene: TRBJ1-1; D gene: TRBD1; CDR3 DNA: TGTGCCAGCACCCACCAGACAGACAGGGCGGGTGTGGAAGCTTTCTTT; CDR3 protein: CASTHQTDRAGVEAFF
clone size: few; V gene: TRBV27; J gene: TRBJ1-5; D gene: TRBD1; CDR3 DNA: TGTGCCAGCAGTCACCTAGGACAGGGGGACAATCAGCCCCAGCATTTT; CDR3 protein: CASSHLGQGDNQPQHF
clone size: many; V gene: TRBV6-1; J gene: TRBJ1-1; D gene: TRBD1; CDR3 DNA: TGTGCCAGCAGTGAACCTCCGGACAGGGCGACTGAAGCTTTCTTT; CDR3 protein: CASSEPPDRATEAFF
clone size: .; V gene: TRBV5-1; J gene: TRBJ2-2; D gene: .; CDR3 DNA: TGCGCCAGCGGGACATTAACGTCCGGGGAGCTGTTTTTT; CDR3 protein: CASGTLTSGELFF
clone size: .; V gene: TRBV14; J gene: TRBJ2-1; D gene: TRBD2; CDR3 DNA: TGTGCCAGCAGCCAACCGGGACTAGCGTCAAGGGAGCAGTTCTTC; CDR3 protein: CASSQPGLASREQFF
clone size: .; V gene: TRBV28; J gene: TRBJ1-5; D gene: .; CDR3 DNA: TGTGCCAGCAGTTCCGGCAATCAGCCCCAGCATTTT; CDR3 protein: CASSSGNQPQHF
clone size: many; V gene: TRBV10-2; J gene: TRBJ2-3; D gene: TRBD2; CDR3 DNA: TGCGCCAGCGGAGGCCACTCCCTGGGACTAGCGGGAGGTGGGACAGATACGCAGTATTTT; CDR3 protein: CASGGHSLGLAGGGTDTQYF
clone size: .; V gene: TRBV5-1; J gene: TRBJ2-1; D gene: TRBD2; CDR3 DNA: TGCGCCAGCAGCTGGGGACTAGCGGGAGCCACCTACAATGAGCAGTTCTTC; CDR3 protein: CASSWGLAGATYNEQFF
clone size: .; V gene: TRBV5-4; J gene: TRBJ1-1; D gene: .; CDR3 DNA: TGTGCCAGCAGCTTGGAGATGGGAGGCGGTAGGGCTTTCTTT; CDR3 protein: CASSLEMGGGRAFF
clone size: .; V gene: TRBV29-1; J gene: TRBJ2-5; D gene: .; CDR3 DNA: TGCAGCGGGGCCCGGCTGAACCAAGAGACCCAGTACTTC; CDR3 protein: CSGARLNQETQYF
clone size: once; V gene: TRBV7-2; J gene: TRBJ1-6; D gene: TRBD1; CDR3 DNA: TGTGCCAGCAGGCAGGGCGACAGGGGGAATTCACCCCTCCACTTT; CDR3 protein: CASRQGDRGNSPLHF
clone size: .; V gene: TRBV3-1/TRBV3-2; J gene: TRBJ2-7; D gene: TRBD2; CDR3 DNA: TGTGCCAGCAGCCGGACTAGCGGGGACTACGAGCAGTACTTC; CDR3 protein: CASSRTSGDYEQYF
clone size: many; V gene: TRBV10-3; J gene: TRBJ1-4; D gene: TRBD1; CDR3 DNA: TGTGCCATCAGTGAGGGGACAGGGCCTAATGAAAAACTGTTTTTT; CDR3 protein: CAISEGTGPNEKLFF